The present T cell receptor (beta chain) was sequenced within a study of cytomegalovirus exposure and HLA in healthy donors. Study-wide points: Previous analysis showed most TCR beta V segments were productive about 87% or about 30% of the time. Indistinguishable V segments, including TRBV6-2 and TRBV6-3, were excluded. Usually a TCR sequence was rare, but some public TCRs were found in many donors. It was reported that TCR beta sequences correctly inferred the HLA-A and HLA-B alleles for most subjects.

In regard to this clone: Its antigen is unknown.

Trimming cost V 7 bases and J 8 bases, with 14 bases left between them. The CDR3 consists of 12 residues. The germline gives CDR1 MNHEY, CDR2 SMNVEV (reference sequence). The PCR employed 60 Vbeta primers together with 13 Jbeta primers. Method: immunoSEQ multiplex PCR; TCRdb's copy keeps in-frame clones and lacks some. Altogether over 100,000 clones are present, about 79% being singletons, with the ten largest covering approximately 3.1%. This clonotype was sampled from a woman in her late teens or twenties in good health and CMV-seropositive. Sequenced sample: PBMCs. This sequence joins TRBV27 and TRBJ1-1; D might be TRBD1 (6 bases). The CDR3 DNA sequence: TGTGCCAGCACTCTACGCACAGGGGAAGCTTTCTTT. Its protein product is CASTLRTGEAFF.